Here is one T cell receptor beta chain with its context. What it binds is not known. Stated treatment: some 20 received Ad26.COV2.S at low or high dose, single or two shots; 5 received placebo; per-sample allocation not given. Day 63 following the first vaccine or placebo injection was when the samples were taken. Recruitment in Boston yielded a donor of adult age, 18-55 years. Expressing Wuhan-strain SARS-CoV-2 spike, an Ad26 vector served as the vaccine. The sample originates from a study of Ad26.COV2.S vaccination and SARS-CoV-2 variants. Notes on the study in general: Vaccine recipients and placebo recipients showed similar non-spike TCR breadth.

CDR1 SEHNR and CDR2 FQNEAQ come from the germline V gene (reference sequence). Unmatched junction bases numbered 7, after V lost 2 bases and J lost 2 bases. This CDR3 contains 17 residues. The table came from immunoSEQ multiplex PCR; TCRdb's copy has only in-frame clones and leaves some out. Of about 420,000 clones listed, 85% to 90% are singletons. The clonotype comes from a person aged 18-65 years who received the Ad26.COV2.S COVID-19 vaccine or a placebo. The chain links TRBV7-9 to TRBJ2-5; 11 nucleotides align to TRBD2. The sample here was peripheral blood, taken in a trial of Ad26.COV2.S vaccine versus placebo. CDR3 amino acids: CASSLTSSGGTQETQYF. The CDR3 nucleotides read TGTGCCAGCAGCTTAACCTCTAGCGGGGGGACTCAAGAGACCCAGTACTTC. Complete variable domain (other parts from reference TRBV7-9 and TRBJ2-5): DTGVSQNPRHKITKRGQNVTFRCDPISEHNRLYWYRQTLGQGPEFLTYFQNEAQLEKSRLLSDRFSAERPKGSFSTLEIQRTEQGDSAMYLCASSLTSSGGTQETQYFGPGTRLLVL.